Here is one TCR beta chain with its context. The sample comes from a study of PD-1 blockade in mismatch repair-deficient tumors. Profiling relied on immunoSEQ multiplex PCR, and the TCRdb table lists in-frame clones only, not all of them. The sample has about 120,000 clones; about three quarters are singletons. The CDR3 extends over 14 amino acids. CDR1 is SGDLS, CDR2 YYNGEE, per germline. The junction had 3 bases not matched to a gene; V was cut back by 0 bases and J by 9 bases. The chain uses TRBV9 and TRBJ2-1; 10 bases line up with TRBD2. Specimen: peripheral blood, collected about 60 weeks after starting pembrolizumab. This sequence was found in an adult with mismatch repair-deficient cancer. CDR3 coding DNA: TGTGCCAGCAGCGTAGGGGCTAGCGGGAGTGAGCAGTTCTTC. Amino acids: CASSVGASGSEQFF.